Sequencing of this TCR beta chain was carried out in a study of CD4 T cells in relation to SARS-CoV-2 and coronaviruses. Study at large: The HLA restriction of the shared crossreactive spike epitopes was mapped.

On this clone itself: The antigen remains unidentified.

Measured with immunoSEQ multiplex PCR; TCRdb has only the in-frame clones, and not every one. The sample consists of about 41,000 clones, 82% of them appearing once. The sample taken for sequencing was naive CD4+ T cells from PBMCs, cultured in vitro. Specified subset: naive CD4+ T cells isolated by negative enrichment. The TCR was taken from an adult with COVID-19.

For the CDR3, the DNA is TGTGCCAGCAGCGCCAGGGCGGTGACGGAGACCCAGTACTTC. Amino acids: CASSARAVTETQYF. The chain combines TRBV9 with TRBJ2-5; weak D call: TRBD1 (5 bases). CDR1 and CDR2 (germline): SGDLS, YYNGEE. The CDR3 runs to 14 residues. The V end was cut by 3 bases, the J end by 5 bases, with 14 bases between.